Below are 10 T cell receptor beta chains sequenced from a single sample in a study of T-cell memory formation after mild COVID-19. MiXCR was run by TCRdb on the 5' RACE reads, yielding one entry per CDR3 protein. The sample has tens of thousands of distinct CDR3 sequences, more than 10% seen once. The sequenced material came from PBMCs or a T cell subset sorted from them (not recorded which). The receptors were gathered from an adult woman who had mild COVID-19 (a few samples of this study predate the infection). Cell type and time point are not known.

The chain links TRBV7-9 to TRBJ2-2; D remains ambiguous. The CDR3 is 17 residues long. V was trimmed by 2 bases and J by 4 bases, leaving 17 bases between them. The V gene's germline CDR1 is SEHNR and CDR2 FQNEAQ (reference sequence). For the CDR3, the DNA is TGTGCCAGCAGCTTATTTTCTGCGCGATCAACCACCGGGGAGCTGTTTTTT. This codes for CASSLFSARSTTGELFF.

The V gene is TRBV12-3 or TRBV12-4, the J gene TRBJ2-7, with D unclear. The V end lost 2 bases, the J end lost 2 bases, and 10 bases lay between the germline ends. This CDR3 has 14 residues. The CDR3 is CASSLWFGTYEQYF. As DNA, the CDR3 is TGTGCCAGCAGTTTATGGTTCGGAACCTACGAGCAGTACTTC.

This clonotype appeared many times. The chain couples TRBV7-9 to TRBJ2-3; D remains unclear. Germline assignment: CDR1 SEHNR and CDR2 FQNEAQ (reference sequence). The ends were cut back, 3 bases at V and 7 bases at J, with 8 bases in the middle. The CDR3 is 12 residues long. CDR3 DNA: TGTGCCAGCAGCTTGCCGCGGTATACGCAGTATTTT. Protein: CASSLPRYTQYF.

This chain connects TRBV4-3 to TRBJ2-7; D gene ambiguous. The CDR3 runs to 15 residues. With 5 bases removed from V and 2 bases from J, the gap between germline ends came to 16 bases. The germline V gene encodes CDR1 LGHNA and CDR2 YSLEER. CDR3 DNA: TGCGCCAGCAGCTCCACGGTTCTACGACCCTACGAGCAGTACTTC. Protein sequence: CASSSTVLRPYEQYF.

The chain carries TRBV7-8 and TRBJ1-4; D is undetermined. V was shortened by 6 bases and J by 4 bases, with 12 bases between the two germline ends. This CDR3 is 14 amino acids long. Germline V gene lookup returns CDR1 SGHVS and CDR2 FQNEAQ. This chain's CDR3 is CASSVGEDNEKLFF. CDR3 DNA sequence: TGTGCCAGCAGTGTCGGGGAGGATAATGAAAAACTGTTTTTT. Full variable domain (outside the CDR3, taken from reference TRBV7-8 and TRBJ1-4): GAGVSQSPRYKVAKRGQDVALRCDPISGHVSLFWYQQALGQGPEFLTYFQNEAQLDKSGLPSDRFFAERPEGSVSTLKIQRTQQEDSAVYLCASSVGEDNEKLFFGSGTQLSVL.

In this sample, this clonotype turned up a few times. V and J are TRBV13 and TRBJ1-5, with 12 bases identical to TRBD1. The ends lost 5 bases at V and 9 bases at J; junction bases unmatched: 11. The CDR3 is 16 residues long. Germline values: CDR1 PRHDT, CDR2 FYEKMQ (reference sequence). This CDR3 reads CASSHGTGGLQGPQHF. CDR3 coding DNA: TGTGCCAGCAGCCACGGGACAGGGGGCCTCCAGGGGCCCCAGCATTTT.

This clonotype was seen at least ten times. The chain links TRBV4-3 to TRBJ1-1; D is undetermined. There are 16 residues in the CDR3. In germline, CDR1 is LGHNA, CDR2 YSLEER. The ends were cut back, 1 base at V and 1 base at J, with 13 bases in the middle. CDR3 loop: CASSQGLVGGNTEAFF. Here the CDR3 DNA reads TGCGCCAGCAGCCAAGGGTTGGTGGGAGGGAACACTGAAGCTTTCTTT.

This sequence joins TRBV13 and TRBJ1-2, with D maybe TRBD1 (5 bases). The V end lost 6 bases, the J end lost 7 bases, and 12 bases lay between the germline ends. This CDR3 has 12 amino acids. Germline assignment: CDR1 PRHDT and CDR2 FYEKMQ (reference sequence). For the CDR3, the DNA is TGTGCCAGCAGTATCCGGGGCGCTGGCTACACCTTC. It yields the protein CASSIRGAGYTF.

There are a few counts of this clonotype. This chain uses TRBV7-9 with TRBJ1-2, with D maybe TRBD1 (5 bases). The CDR3 length is 13 residues. Trimming left V 6 bases short and J 4 bases short, with 12 bases between. The germline CDR1 and CDR2 sequences are SEHNR and FQNEAQ (reference sequence). For the CDR3, the DNA is TGTGCCAGCAGGGCGGGGGACGGCTATGGCTACACCTTC. This codes for CASRAGDGYGYTF.

J is TRBJ2-7 and V is TRBV6-2 or TRBV6-3; tentative D call: TRBD2 (7 bases). Trimming left V 0 bases short and J 0 bases short, with 9 bases between. Germline V gives CDR1 MNHEY, CDR2 SVGEGT. There are 15 residues in the CDR3. Written as DNA, the CDR3 is TGTGCCAGCAGTTACTCGCGGGGGCACTCCTACGAGCAGTACTTC. It codes for CASSYSRGHSYEQYF.